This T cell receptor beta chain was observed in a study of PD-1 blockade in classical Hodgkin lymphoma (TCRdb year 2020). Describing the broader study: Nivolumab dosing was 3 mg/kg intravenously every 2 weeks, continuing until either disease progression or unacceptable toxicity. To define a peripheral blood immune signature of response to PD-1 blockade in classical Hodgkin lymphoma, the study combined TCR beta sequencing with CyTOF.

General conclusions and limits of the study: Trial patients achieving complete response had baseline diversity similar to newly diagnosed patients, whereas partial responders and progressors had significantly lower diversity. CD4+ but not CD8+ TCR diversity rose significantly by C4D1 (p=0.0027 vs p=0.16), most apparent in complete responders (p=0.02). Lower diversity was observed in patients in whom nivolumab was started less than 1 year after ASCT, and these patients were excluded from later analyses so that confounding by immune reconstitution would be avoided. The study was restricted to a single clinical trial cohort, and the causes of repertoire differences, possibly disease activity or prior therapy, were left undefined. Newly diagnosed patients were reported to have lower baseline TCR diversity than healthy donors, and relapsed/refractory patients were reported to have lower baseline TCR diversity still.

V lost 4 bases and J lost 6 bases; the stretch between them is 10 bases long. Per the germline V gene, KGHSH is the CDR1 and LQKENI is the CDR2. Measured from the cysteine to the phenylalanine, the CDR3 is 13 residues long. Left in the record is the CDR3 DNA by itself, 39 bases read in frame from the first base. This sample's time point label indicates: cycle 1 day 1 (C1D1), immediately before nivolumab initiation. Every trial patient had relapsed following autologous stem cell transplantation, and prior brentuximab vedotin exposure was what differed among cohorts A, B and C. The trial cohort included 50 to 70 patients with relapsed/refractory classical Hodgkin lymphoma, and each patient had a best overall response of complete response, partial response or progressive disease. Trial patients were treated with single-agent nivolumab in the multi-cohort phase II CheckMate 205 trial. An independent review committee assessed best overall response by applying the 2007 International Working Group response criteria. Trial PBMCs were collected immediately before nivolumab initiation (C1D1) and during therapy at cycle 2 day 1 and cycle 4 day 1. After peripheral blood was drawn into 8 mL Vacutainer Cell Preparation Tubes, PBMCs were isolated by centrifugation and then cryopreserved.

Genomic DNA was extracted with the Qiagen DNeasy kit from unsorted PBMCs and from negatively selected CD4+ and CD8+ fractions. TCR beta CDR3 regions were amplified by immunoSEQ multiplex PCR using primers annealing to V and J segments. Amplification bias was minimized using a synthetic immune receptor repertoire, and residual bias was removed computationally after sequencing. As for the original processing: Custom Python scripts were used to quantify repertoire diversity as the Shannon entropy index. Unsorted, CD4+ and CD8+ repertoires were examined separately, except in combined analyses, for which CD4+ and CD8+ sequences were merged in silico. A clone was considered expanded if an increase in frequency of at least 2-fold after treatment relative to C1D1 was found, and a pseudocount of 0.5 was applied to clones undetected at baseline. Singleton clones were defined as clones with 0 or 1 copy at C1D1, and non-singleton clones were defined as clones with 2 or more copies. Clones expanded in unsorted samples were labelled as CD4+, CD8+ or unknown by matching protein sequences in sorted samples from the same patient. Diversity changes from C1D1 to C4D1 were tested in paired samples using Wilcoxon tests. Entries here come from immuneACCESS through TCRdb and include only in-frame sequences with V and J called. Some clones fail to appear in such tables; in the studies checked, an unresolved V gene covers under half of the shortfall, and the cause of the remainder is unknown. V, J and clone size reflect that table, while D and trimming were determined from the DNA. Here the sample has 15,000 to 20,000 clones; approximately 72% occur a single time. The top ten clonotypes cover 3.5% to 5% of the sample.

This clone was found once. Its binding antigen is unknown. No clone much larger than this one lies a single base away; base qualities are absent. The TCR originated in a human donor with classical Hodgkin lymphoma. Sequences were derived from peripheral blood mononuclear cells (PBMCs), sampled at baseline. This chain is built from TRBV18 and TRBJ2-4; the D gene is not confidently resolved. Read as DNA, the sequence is TGTGCCAGCTCACTGACGGATGGAAACATTCAGTACTTC. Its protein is CASSLTDGNIQYF. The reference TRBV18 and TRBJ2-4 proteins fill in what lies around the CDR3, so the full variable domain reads NAGVMQNPRHLVRRRGQEARLRCSPMKGHSHVYWYRQLPEEGLKFMVYLQKENIIDESGMPKERFSAEFPKEGPSILRIQQVVRGDSAAYFCASSLTDGNIQYFGAGTRLSVL.